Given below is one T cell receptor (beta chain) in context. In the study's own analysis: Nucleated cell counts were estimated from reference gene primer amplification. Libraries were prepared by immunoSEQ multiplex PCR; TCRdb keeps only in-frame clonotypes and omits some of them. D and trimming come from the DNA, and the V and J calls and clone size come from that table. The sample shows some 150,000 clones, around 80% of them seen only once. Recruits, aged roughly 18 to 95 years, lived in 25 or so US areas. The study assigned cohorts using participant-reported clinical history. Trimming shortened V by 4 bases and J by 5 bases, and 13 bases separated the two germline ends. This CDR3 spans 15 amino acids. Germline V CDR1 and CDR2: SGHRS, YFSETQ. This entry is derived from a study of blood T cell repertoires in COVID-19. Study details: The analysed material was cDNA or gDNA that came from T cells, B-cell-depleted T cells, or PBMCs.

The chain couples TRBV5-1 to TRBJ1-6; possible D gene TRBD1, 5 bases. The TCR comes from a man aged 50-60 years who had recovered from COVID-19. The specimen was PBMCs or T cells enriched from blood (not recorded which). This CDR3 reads CASSPDGGDNSPLHF. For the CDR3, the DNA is TGCGCCAGCAGCCCGGACGGGGGAGATAATTCACCCCTCCACTTT.